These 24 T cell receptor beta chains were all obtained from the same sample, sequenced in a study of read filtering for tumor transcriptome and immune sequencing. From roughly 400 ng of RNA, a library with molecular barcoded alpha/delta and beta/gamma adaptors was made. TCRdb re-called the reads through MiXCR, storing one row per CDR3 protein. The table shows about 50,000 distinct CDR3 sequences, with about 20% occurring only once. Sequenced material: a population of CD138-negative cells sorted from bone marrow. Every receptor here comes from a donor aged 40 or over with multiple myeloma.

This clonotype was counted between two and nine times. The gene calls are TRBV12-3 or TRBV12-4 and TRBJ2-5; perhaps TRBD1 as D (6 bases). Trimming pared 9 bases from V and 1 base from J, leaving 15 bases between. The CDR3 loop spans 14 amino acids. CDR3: CASSGGPGQETQYF. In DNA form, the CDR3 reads TGTGCCAGTTCTGGGGGCCCGGGCCAAGAGACCCAGTACTTC.

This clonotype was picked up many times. CDR3: CSVGGLAVGDTQYF. The CDR3, as DNA: TGCAGCGTTGGAGGACTAGCGGTCGGGGATACGCAGTATTTT. V gene TRBV29-1 combines with J gene TRBJ2-3; 10 positions match TRBD2. J gave up 6 bases and V 4 bases, and 7 bases lay outside the gene matches. The germline gives CDR1 SQVTM, CDR2 ANQGSEA. This CDR3 has 14 amino acids.

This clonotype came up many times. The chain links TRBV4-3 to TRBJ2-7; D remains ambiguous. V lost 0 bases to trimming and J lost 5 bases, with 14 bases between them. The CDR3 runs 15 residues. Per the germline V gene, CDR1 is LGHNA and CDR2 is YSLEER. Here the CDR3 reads CASSQEWSQDHEQYF. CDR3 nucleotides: TGCGCCAGCAGCCAAGAATGGTCTCAGGACCACGAGCAGTACTTC.

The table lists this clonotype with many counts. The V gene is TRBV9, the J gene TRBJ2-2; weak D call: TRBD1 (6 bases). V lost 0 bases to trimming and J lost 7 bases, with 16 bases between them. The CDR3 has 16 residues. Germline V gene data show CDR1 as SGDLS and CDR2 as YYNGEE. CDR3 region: CASSVDRARVDGELFF. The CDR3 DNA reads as TGTGCCAGCAGCGTAGACAGGGCGAGGGTTGACGGGGAGCTGTTTTTT.

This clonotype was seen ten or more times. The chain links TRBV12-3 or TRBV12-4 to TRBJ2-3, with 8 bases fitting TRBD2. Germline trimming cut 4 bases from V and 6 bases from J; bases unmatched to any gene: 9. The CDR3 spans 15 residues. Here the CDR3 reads CASSSPAGVSDTQYF. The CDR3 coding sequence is TGTGCCAGCAGTTCCCCAGCGGGAGTAAGTGATACGCAGTATTTT.

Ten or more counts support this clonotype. The CDR3 DNA sequence: TGTGCCAGCAGGTTCAGGACTAGGGAGGGTGAGCAGTACTTC. Amino acid sequence: CASRFRTREGEQYF. The chain links TRBV12-3 or TRBV12-4 to TRBJ2-7, with TRBD2 identical over 7 bases. V lost 6 bases, J lost 7 bases, and 12 bases stayed unmatched. The CDR3 runs to 14 residues.

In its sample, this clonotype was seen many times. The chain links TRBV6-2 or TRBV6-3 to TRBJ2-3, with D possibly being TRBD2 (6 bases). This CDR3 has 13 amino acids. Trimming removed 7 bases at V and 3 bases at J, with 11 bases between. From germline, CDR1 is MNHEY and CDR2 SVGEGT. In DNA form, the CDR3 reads TGTGCCAGCAAACAACGGGGGACAGATACGCAGTATTTT. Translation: CASKQRGTDTQYF.

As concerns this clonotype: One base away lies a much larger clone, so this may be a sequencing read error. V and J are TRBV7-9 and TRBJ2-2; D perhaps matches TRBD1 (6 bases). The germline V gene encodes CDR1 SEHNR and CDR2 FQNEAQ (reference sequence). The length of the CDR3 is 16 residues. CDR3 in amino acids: CASSSPGHRNTGELLF. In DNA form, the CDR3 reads TGTGCCAGCAGCTCCCCGGGACACCGGAACACCGGGGAGCTGCTTTTT.

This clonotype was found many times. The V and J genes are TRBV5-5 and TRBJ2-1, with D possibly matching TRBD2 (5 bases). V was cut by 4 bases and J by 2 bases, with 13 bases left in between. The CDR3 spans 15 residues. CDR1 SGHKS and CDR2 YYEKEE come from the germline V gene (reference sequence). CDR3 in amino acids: CASSPGSATYNEQFF. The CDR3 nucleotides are TGTGCCAGCAGCCCGGGGAGCGCCACCTACAATGAGCAGTTCTTC.

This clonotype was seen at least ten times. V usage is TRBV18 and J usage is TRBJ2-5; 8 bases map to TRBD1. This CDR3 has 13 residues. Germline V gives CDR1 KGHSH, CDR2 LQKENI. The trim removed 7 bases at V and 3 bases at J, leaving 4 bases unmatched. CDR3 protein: CASYGQGEETQYF. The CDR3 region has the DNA TGTGCCAGCTACGGACAGGGAGAAGAGACCCAGTACTTC.

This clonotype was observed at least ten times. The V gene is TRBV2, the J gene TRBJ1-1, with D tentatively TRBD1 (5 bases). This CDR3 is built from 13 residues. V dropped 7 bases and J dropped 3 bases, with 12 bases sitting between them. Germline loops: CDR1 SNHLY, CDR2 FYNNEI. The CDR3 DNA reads TGTGCCAGCATGGGGGTTTCCGACACTGAAGCTTTCTTT. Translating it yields CASMGVSDTEAFF.

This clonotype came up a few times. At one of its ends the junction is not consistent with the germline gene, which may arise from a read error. CDR3 sequence reads: CSSSTGINEQSF. CDR3 nucleotides: TGCAGCTCATCTACAGGGATCAATGAGCAGTCCTTC. The chain has TRBV29-1 and TRBJ2-1; possible D gene TRBD1, 6 bases. The CDR3 is made up of 12 amino acids. CDR1 is SQVTM, CDR2 ANQGSEA, per germline.

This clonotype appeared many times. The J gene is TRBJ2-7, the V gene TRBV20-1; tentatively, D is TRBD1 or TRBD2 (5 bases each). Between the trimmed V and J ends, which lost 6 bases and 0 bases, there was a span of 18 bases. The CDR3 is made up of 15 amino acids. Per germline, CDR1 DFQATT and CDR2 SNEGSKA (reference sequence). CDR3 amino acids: CSATLGTESSYEQYF. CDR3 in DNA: TGCAGTGCCACCCTCGGGACGGAGAGCTCCTACGAGCAGTACTTC.

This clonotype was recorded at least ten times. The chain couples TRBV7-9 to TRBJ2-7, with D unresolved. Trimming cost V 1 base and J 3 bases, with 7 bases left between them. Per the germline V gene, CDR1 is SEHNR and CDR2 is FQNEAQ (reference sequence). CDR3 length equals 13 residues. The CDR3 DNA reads TGTGCCAGCAGCTTAGTTGGGGACTACGAGCAGTACTTC. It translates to CASSLVGDYEQYF. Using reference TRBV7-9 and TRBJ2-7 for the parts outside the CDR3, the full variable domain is DTGVSQNPRHKITKRGQNVTFRCDPISEHNRLYWYRQTLGQGPEFLTYFQNEAQLEKSRLLSDRFSAERPKGSFSTLEIQRTEQGDSAMYLCASSLVGDYEQYFGPGTRLTVT.

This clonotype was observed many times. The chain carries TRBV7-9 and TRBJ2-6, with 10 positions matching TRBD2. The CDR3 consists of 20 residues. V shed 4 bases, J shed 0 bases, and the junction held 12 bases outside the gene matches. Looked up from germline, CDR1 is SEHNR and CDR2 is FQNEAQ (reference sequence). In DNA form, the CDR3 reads TGTGCCAGCAGCTCTATGAGCGGGAGGGGATCTAACTCTGGGGCCAACGTCCTGACTTTC. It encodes CASSSMSGRGSNSGANVLTF.

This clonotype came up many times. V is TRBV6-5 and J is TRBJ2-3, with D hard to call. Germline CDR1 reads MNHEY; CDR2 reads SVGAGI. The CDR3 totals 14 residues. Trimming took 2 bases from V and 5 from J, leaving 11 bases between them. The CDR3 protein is CASSYGSLRDTQYF. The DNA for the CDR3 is TGTGCCAGCAGTTACGGCTCACTCCGAGATACGCAGTATTTT.

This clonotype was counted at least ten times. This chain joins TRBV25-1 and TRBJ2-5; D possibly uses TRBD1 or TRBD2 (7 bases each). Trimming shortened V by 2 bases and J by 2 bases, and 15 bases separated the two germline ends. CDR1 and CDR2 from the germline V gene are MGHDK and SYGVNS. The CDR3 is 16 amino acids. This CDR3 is CASSEGTAGIQETQYF. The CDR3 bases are TGTGCCAGCAGTGAAGGGACAGCGGGGATTCAAGAGACCCAGTACTTC.

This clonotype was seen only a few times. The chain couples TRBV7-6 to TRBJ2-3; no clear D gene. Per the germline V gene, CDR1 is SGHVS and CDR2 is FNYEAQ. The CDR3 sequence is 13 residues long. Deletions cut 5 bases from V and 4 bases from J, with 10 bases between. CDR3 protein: CASSQAHSDTQYF. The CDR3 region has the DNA TGTGCCAGCAGCCAAGCCCATTCAGATACGCAGTATTTT.

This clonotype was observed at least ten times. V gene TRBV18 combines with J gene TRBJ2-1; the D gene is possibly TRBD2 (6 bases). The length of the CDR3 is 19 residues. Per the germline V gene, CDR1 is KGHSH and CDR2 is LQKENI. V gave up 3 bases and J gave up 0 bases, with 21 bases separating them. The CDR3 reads CASSPKPSLAPSSYNEQFF. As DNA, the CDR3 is TGTGCCAGCTCACCTAAACCGTCCCTAGCGCCATCCTCCTACAATGAGCAGTTCTTC.

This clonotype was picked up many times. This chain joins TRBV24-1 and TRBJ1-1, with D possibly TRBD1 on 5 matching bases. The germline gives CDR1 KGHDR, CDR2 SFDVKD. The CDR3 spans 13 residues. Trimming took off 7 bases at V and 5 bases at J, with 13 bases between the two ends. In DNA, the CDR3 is TGTGCCACCAGCCCAGGGATAGGTACTGAAGCTTTCTTT. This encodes CATSPGIGTEAFF.

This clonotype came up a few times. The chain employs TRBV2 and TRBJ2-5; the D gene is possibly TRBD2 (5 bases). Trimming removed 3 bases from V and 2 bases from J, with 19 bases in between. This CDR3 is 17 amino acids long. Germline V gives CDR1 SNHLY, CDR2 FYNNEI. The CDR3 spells CASSDGVLGERQETQYF. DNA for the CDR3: TGTGCCAGCAGTGACGGGGTTCTCGGCGAAAGACAAGAGACCCAGTACTTC.

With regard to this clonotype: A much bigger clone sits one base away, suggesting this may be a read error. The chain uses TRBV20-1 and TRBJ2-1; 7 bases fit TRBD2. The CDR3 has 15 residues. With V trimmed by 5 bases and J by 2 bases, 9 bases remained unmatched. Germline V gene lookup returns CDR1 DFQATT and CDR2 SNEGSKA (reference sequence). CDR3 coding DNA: TGCAGTGCTCAAAGCGGGACGTCTCCCTACAATGAGCAGTTCTTC. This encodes CSAQSGTSPYNEQFF.

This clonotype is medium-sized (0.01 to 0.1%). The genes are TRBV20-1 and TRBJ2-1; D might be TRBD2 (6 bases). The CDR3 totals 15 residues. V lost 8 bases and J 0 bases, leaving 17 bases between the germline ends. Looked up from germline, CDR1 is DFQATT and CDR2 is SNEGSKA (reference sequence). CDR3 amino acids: CSTHGGFSSYNEQFF. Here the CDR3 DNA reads TGCAGTACCCATGGGGGGTTTAGCTCCTACAATGAGCAGTTCTTC.

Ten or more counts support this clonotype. The CDR3 region has the DNA TGCAGCGGTACCGGGGGGGGTGTCGGGGAGCTGTTTTTT. This encodes CSGTGGGVGELFF. The chain combines TRBV29-1 with TRBJ2-2, with 8 bases that match TRBD2. V dropped 7 bases and J dropped 7; count of bases not matched to a gene: 8. This CDR3 region has 13 residues. The germline CDR1 and CDR2 sequences are SQVTM and ANQGSEA.